This T cell receptor beta chain was obtained from a study of blood T cell repertoires in COVID-19 (dated by TCRdb to about 2020). The study in broad terms: Collaborator samples came from the United States, Italy and Spain and covered acute and convalescent phases of COVID-19. The repertoires were released in a freely available public database meant as a resource for research on the immune response to SARS-CoV-2. The material from the prospective study consisted of cDNA or gDNA derived from T cells, B-cell-depleted T cells, or PBMCs. Samples came from the ongoing ImmuneRACE study (first 160 participants) plus 1,254 subjects from 6 global collaborators. Where available, HLA class I and class II types were obtained from metadata supplied by the sample provider rather than from assay-based typing. Deeply sampled blood TCRbeta repertoires from subjects exposed to, actively infected with, or recovered from COVID-19 were included in the dataset. Sample metadata almost always included a de-identified subject ID, COVID-19 status, age in years and sex. What the research found in general, with its limitations: How much clinical and demographic metadata was included differed by source and by participant, and the metadata was provided uncurated.

Remarks on this clone: Its antigen target is currently unknown. At one of its ends the junction is not consistent with the germline gene, which may arise from a read error.

One collaborating source in Seattle enrolled patients during active infection and followed them longitudinally through the course of disease. Whole blood was collected in K2EDTA tubes by collaborating institutions according to the institutions' own protocols. Collaborator samples were shipped for TCRbeta analysis as frozen whole blood, isolated PBMCs, or DNA extracted from either sample type. Including the terminal cysteine and phenylalanine, the CDR3 comprises 16 residues. The kept DNA is CDR3 alone, 48 bases in frame from the first base. CDR1 and CDR2 are read off the germline V gene as LGHNA and YSLEER. TCRbeta CDR3 regions were amplified from genomic DNA using the immunoSEQ Assay, a bias-controlled multiplex PCR. The published analysis was carried out like this. Nucleated cell counts per sample were estimated from amplification of reference gene primers within the assay. To quantify the absolute abundance of each unique TCRbeta CDR3 rearrangement, sequence reads were collapsed and filtered. For each sample, productive Simpson clonality was calculated as the square root of Simpson's diversity index over productive rearrangements. This immuneACCESS table, as held by TCRdb, lists in-frame sequences with V and J called but not all clones. Of the missing ones, under half trace to an unresolved V gene in checked studies; the others have no known cause. For V, J and clone size, that table is used; D and trimming come from the DNA. This sample has 270,000 or so clones in its table, and around 87% of those were observed once. The ten largest make up under 2.5% of the sample.

The chain is encoded by TRBV4-3 joined to TRBJ2-3; the D segment could be TRBD1, given 6 matching bases. The TCR was taken from a woman aged 55-69 years with COVID-19, enrolled during active disease. The source material was peripheral blood. Here is the DNA: TGCGCCAGCAGCCAAGACCGGGACACCCTCACAAATACGCAGTATTTT. Translation gives CASSQDRDTLTNTQYF.